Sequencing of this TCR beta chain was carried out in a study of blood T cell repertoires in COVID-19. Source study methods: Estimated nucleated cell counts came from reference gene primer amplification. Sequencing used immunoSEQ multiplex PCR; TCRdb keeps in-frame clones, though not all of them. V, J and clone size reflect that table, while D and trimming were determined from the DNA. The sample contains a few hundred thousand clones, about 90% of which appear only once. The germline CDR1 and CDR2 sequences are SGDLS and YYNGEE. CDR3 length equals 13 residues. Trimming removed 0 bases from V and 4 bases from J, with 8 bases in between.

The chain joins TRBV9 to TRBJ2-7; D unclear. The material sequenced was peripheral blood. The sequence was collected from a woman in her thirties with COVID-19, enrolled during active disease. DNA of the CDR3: TGTGCCAGCAGCGTAGCCCCCGGGTACGAGCAGTACTTC. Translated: CASSVAPGYEQYF.